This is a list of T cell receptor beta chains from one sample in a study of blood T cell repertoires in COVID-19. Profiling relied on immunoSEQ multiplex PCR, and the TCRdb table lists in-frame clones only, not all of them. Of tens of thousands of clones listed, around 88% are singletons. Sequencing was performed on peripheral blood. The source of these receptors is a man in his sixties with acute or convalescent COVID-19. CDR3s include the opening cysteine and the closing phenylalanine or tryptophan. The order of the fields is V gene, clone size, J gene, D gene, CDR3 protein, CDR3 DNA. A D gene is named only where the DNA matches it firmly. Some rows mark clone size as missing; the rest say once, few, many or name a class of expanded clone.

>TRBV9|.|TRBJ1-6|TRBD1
CASSVEGQGRSPLHF
TGTGCCAGCAGCGTAGAGGGACAGGGGAGGTCACCCCTCCACTTT
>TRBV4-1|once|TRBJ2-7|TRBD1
CASSLNRGNEQYF
TGCGCCAGCAGTCTGAACAGGGGCAACGAGCAGTACTTC
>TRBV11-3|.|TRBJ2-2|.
CASSFQNTGELFF
TGTGCCAGCAGCTTTCAGAACACCGGGGAGCTGTTTTTT
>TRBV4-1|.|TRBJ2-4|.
CASSPSPLRPLAKNIQYF
TGCGCCAGCAGCCCTAGTCCCCTTCGTCCACTAGCCAAAAACATTCAGTACTTC
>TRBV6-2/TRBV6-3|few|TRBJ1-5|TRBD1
CASSYSRGQGVLNQPQHF
TGTGCCAGCAGTTACTCGAGGGGACAGGGGGTTCTCAATCAGCCCCAGCATTTT
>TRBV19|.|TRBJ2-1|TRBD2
CASSILAGYNEQFF
TGTGCCAGTAGTATTCTAGCGGGGTACAATGAGCAGTTCTTC
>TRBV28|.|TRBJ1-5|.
CATREGLGGSNQPQHF
TGTGCCACACGCGAGGGGCTGGGGGGTAGCAATCAGCCCCAGCATTTT
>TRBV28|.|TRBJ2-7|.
CASSLSPGSSYEQYF
TGTGCCAGCAGTTTATCTCCGGGGAGCTCCTACGAGCAGTACTTC
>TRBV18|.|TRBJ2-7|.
CASSLGGYEQYF
TGTGCCAGCTCCCTGGGGGGCTACGAGCAGTACTTC
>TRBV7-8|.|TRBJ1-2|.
CASSLAPLLNAYGYTF
TGTGCCAGCAGCTTAGCGCCCTTACTAAATGCCTATGGCTACACCTTC
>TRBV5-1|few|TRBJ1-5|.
CASSLGDRRNQPQHF
TGCGCCAGCAGCTTGGGCGACAGGAGGAATCAGCCCCAGCATTTT
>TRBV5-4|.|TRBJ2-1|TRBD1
CASSFQGARGADNEQFF
TGTGCCAGCAGCTTCCAGGGGGCTAGAGGGGCAGACAATGAGCAGTTCTTC
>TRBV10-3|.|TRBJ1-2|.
CAISDETAANYGYTF
TGTGCCATCAGTGACGAGACAGCAGCTAACTATGGCTACACCTTC
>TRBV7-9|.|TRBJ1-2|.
CASSLGDNGYTF
TGTGCCAGCAGCTTAGGGGACAATGGCTACACCTTC
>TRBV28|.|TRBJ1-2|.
CASSSTNGYGYTF
TGTGCCAGCAGTTCTACGAATGGCTATGGCTACACCTTC
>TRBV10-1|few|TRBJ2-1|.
CASSESGSMNEQFF
TGCGCCAGCAGTGAGTCTGGTAGTATGAATGAGCAGTTCTTC
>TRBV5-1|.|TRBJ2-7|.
CASSLSRDGQGEQYF
TGCGCCAGCAGCTTGTCTAGGGATGGTCAGGGCGAGCAGTACTTC
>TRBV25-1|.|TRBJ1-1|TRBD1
CASSSDRGGSEAFF
TGTGCCAGCAGTTCAGACAGGGGGGGATCTGAAGCTTTCTTT
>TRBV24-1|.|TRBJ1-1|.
CATSAGPRDTEAFF
TGTGCCACCAGCGCGGGACCTAGGGACACTGAAGCTTTCTTT
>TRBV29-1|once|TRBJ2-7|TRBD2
CSVGGLAGGYEQYF
TGCAGCGTTGGGGGACTAGCGGGAGGGTACGAGCAGTACTTC
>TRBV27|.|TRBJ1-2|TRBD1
CASSALLIHRGRTYGYTF
TGTGCCAGCAGCGCCTTACTTATCCACAGGGGGCGAACCTATGGCTACACCTTC
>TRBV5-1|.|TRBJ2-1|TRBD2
CASSLRGGSSYNEQFF
TGCGCCAGCAGCTTGCGTGGCGGGAGCTCCTACAATGAGCAGTTCTTC
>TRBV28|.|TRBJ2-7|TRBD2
CASSSAGGPSYEQYF
TGTGCCAGCAGTTCGGCGGGAGGGCCATCCTACGAGCAGTACTTC
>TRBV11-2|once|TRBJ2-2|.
CASSPRRTATTGELFF
TGTGCCAGCAGCCCACGGCGGACAGCAACCACCGGGGAGCTGTTTTTT
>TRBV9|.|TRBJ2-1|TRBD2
CASSEASGRYNEQFF
TGTGCCAGCAGCGAAGCTAGCGGGAGGTACAATGAGCAGTTCTTC
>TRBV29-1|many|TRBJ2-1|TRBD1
CSVVGTGSYNEQFF
TGCAGCGTTGTGGGGACAGGGTCCTACAATGAGCAGTTCTTC
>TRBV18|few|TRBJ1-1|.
CASSPSGAAEAFF
TGTGCCAGCTCACCTTCCGGAGCTGCTGAAGCTTTCTTT
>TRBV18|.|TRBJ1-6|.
CASSPQGSSPLHF
TGTGCCAGCTCACCCCAGGGGAGTTCACCCCTCCACTTT
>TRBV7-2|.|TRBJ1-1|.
CASSESLTEAFF
TGTGCCAGCAGCGAGTCACTCACTGAAGCTTTCTTT
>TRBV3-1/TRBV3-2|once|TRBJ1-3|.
CASSRGGGGGNTIYF
TGTGCCAGCAGCCGAGGAGGGGGGGGCGGAAACACCATATATTTT
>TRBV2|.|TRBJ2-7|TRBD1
CASSDGQGVPYF
TGTGCCAGCAGTGACGGGCAGGGGGTACCGTACTTC
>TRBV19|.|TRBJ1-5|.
CASRDSVWQPQHF
TGTGCCAGTAGGGACAGTGTATGGCAGCCCCAGCATTTT
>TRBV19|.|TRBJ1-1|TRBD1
CASSKGQREAFF
TGTGCCAGTAGTAAGGGACAGCGTGAAGCTTTCTTT
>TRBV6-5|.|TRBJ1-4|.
CASGMTGGEKLFF
TGTGCCAGCGGAATGACCGGGGGTGAAAAACTGTTTTTT
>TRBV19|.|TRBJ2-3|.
CASPPALGASSTDTQYF
TGTGCCAGTCCTCCGGCCTTGGGGGCCTCTAGCACAGATACGCAGTATTTT
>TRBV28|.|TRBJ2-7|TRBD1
CASSPWQGAREQYF
TGTGCCAGCAGTCCCTGGCAGGGGGCGAGGGAGCAGTACTTC
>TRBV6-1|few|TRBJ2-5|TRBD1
CASSEQGDFQETQYF
TGTGCCAGCAGTGAACAGGGGGATTTCCAAGAGACCCAGTACTTC
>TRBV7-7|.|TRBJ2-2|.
CASSLTGNTGELFF
TGTGCCAGCAGCTTAACGGGAAACACCGGGGAGCTGTTTTTT
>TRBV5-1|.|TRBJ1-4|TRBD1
CASSLITGTGGIEKLFF
TGCGCCAGCAGCTTGATAACCGGGACAGGGGGTATTGAAAAACTGTTTTTT